The rows below give T cell receptor beta chains drawn from one sample of a study of blood T cell repertoires in COVID-19. TCRdb keeps only in-frame clones here, not all; method: immunoSEQ multiplex PCR. Of 150,000 to 200,000 clones in the sample, roughly 87% were seen once. The specimen was PBMCs or T cells enriched from blood (not recorded which). These receptor sequences come from a woman aged 50 to 65 who had recovered from COVID-19. The CDR3 runs from the conserved cysteine through the conserved F or W. D genes are given only for firm matches. Clone size is stated in some rows and not others, as once, few, many or a class when expanded.

J gene | D gene | V gene | clone size | CDR3 DNA | CDR3 protein
TRBJ1-5 | NA | TRBV10-3 | NA | TGTGCCATCAGTGACCAAGGGGGCAATCAGCCCCAGCATTTT | CAISDQGGNQPQHF
TRBJ2-7 | NA | TRBV5-6 | many | TGTGCCAGCAGCCACAACGGAGTAACCTACGAGCAGTACTTC | CASSHNGVTYEQYF
TRBJ2-2 | TRBD1 | TRBV19 | NA | TGTGCCACCACGGACAGGGCGATTCTGGGAGCCGGGGAGCTGTTTTTT | CATTDRAILGAGELFF
TRBJ2-2 | TRBD2 | TRBV18 | NA | TGTGCCAGCTACGGGGGGGCGATCGGACCCGGGGAGCTGTTTTTT | CASYGGAIGPGELFF
TRBJ2-1 | TRBD2 | TRBV15 | NA | TGTGCCACCAGCCGGGTAGCGGGAAGCTCCTACAATGAGCAGTTCTTC | CATSRVAGSSYNEQFF
TRBJ1-5 | NA | TRBV6-5 | NA | TGTGCCAGCAGTCCAGGTTGGATAGTGCAGCCCCAGCATTTT | CASSPGWIVQPQHF
TRBJ2-3 | NA | TRBV7-9 | NA | TGTGCCAGCAGCTTAGAAGGGGGTCCAGATACGCAGTATTTT | CASSLEGGPDTQYF
TRBJ1-6 | TRBD1 | TRBV10-2 | NA | TGCGCCAGCGGGAACCGGGACAGATATAATTCACCCCTCCACTTT | CASGNRDRYNSPLHF
TRBJ2-2 | TRBD2 | TRBV5-1 | NA | TGCGCCAGCAGCTTGTTTTTGCGGGAGTCCGGGGAGCTGTTTTTT | CASSLFLRESGELFF
TRBJ1-1 | TRBD1 | TRBV2 | NA | TGTGCCAGCAGCCCCTTATCCTTGACAGGGGCGGGGGACACTGAAGCTTTCTTT | CASSPLSLTGAGDTEAFF
TRBJ1-5 | NA | TRBV19 | NA | TGTGCCAGTAGTCTCAAGGCGGGCAATCAGCCCCAGCATTTT | CASSLKAGNQPQHF
TRBJ2-5 | TRBD2 | TRBV11-2 | NA | TGTGCCAGCAGCTTAGATTGGACTAGCGGGCGCCAAGAGACCCAGTACTTC | CASSLDWTSGRQETQYF
TRBJ1-1 | NA | TRBV14 | NA | TGTGCCAGCAGCTTTCGACAGGAGGACACTGAAGCTTTCTTT | CASSFRQEDTEAFF
TRBJ2-1 | TRBD1 | TRBV27 | NA | TGTGCCAGCAGTCCCAACAGGGGGTTCAGCGATGAGCAGTTCTTC | CASSPNRGFSDEQFF